A selection of T cell receptor beta chains follows, all from one sample in a study of shared clonotypes between healthy human individuals. Data came from immunoSEQ multiplex PCR; TCRdb stores just in-frame clones and leaves some out. The profile shows 650,000 to 750,000 clones, 55% to 75% of them singletons. Sequencing was done on a sample of memory CD4+ T cells sorted from blood. The receptors come from a young woman in good health. Each CDR3 is given with its conserved first and last residue. D genes are given only for firm matches. Only part of the rows carry a size: once, few, many, or a class if the clone is expanded.

D,size,V,J,DNA,CDR3
.,few,TRBV28,TRBJ2-5,TGTGCCAGCAGTTTAGTCAGGGAGACGAAGACCCAGTACTTC,CASSLVRETKTQYF
TRBD2,few,TRBV7-2,TRBJ2-7,TGTGCCAGCAGCTTATCCGGACTAGCGCGGAAAACCTACGAGCAGTACTTC,CASSLSGLARKTYEQYF
.,.,TRBV5-1,TRBJ2-5,TGCGCCAGCAGCTTGGGGGGCGGCTCAACACAAGAGACCCAGTACTTC,CASSLGGGSTQETQYF
TRBD2,.,TRBV5-1,TRBJ2-7,TGCGCCAGCAGACCAGGACTAGCGCCCTCCTACGAGCAGTACTTC,CASRPGLAPSYEQYF
.,.,TRBV7-6,TRBJ2-7,TGTGCCAGCAGCTTAGGTGCTTCTGGGCCCTCCAGCTCCTACGAGCAGTACTTC,CASSLGASGPSSSYEQYF
.,few,TRBV27,TRBJ1-5,TGTGCCAGCAGTTTATCGAGTAGGGGCGGCAATCAGCCCCAGCATTTT,CASSLSSRGGNQPQHF
.,.,TRBV28,TRBJ1-2,TGTGCCAGCAGTTTAGGGGGGAATAACTATGGCTACACCTTC,CASSLGGNNYGYTF
TRBD1,.,TRBV7-9,TRBJ1-3,TGTGCCAGCAGGGGACAGTTCTCTGGAAACACCATATATTTT,CASRGQFSGNTIYF
.,.,TRBV2,TRBJ2-7,TGTGCCAGCCAGGAAGGCTCGGTGGTATCCTACGAGCAGTACTTC,CASQEGSVVSYEQYF
TRBD1,.,TRBV5-1,TRBJ2-5,TGCGCCAGCAGCGTGGGACAGGGTGACGGGACCCAGTACTTC,CASSVGQGDGTQYF
.,.,TRBV14,TRBJ1-1,TGTGCCAGCAGCCGGCACGGGACTGGGAATGAAGCTTTCTTT,CASSRHGTGNEAFF
.,.,TRBV7-8,TRBJ2-3,TGTGCCAGCAGCCCACTACTCTCGAGCACAGATACGCAGTATTTT,CASSPLLSSTDTQYF
.,few,TRBV7-9,TRBJ1-4,TGTGCCAGCAGCCCTCAGGCGGGGGCAACTAATGAAAAACTGTTTTTT,CASSPQAGATNEKLFF
.,.,TRBV10-3,TRBJ2-1,TGTGCCATCAGTGAGAACATGGGACCAAACAATGAGCAGTTCTTC,CAISENMGPNNEQFF
TRBD2,.,TRBV18,TRBJ2-7,TGTGCCAGCTCACCGCAACCAACGAGCAGGGAGGGCGAGCAGTACTTC,CASSPQPTSREGEQYF
TRBD1,.,TRBV19,TRBJ2-3,TGTGCCAGTAGTCCCCCGGGACAGGGTGGGACAGATACGCAGTATTTT,CASSPPGQGGTDTQYF
TRBD1,.,TRBV10-3,TRBJ2-7,TGTGCCATCAGTGAATGGACAGGGTGGGAGCAGTACTTC,CAISEWTGWEQYF
.,.,TRBV30,TRBJ1-4,TGTGCCTGGACGGTTGGGGCTGTCGGCGAAAAACTGTTTTTT,CAWTVGAVGEKLFF
.,.,TRBV19,TRBJ1-5,TGTGCCAGTAGTATCAGGGGTCAGCCCCAGCATTTT,CASSIRGQPQHF
.,once,TRBV20-1,TRBJ2-1,TGCAGTACCACACTTCACAATGAGCAGTTCTTC,CSTTLHNEQFF
TRBD1,.,TRBV7-9,TRBJ2-5,TGTGCCAGCAGCCAAACCCCGGGACAGGGGGCGGAGACCCAGTACTTC,CASSQTPGQGAETQYF
.,.,TRBV19,TRBJ1-5,TGTGCCAGTAGTATGCTAGGGGGTTACAATCAGCCCCAGCATTTT,CASSMLGGYNQPQHF
.,.,TRBV6-1,TRBJ1-5,TGTGCCAGCAGACGGACAGTTTTCCAGCCCCAGCATTTT,CASRRTVFQPQHF
.,.,TRBV6-6,TRBJ1-2,TGTGCCAGCAGCCGCGGGCAGGGGTCTGGCTACACCTTC,CASSRGQGSGYTF
TRBD2,.,TRBV10-1,TRBJ2-2,TGCGCCAGGGAAAATGGGACTAGCGGTAACACCGGGGAGCTGTTTTTT,CARENGTSGNTGELFF
.,.,TRBV19,TRBJ2-7,TGTGCCAGTAGTGTTGGTGGGTCCTACGAGCAGTACTTC,CASSVGGSYEQYF
.,.,TRBV4-2,TRBJ2-2,TGTGCCAGCAGCCCGTCGGCTGGGGAGCTGTTTTTT,CASSPSAGELFF
.,.,TRBV28,TRBJ1-1,TGTGCCAGCAGTTTACTAGGGGTAGTTTACATGAACACTGAAGCTTTCTTT,CASSLLGVVYMNTEAFF
.,.,TRBV6-5,TRBJ2-2,TGTGCCAGCAGGGCACAGGGAGCGATGGCCGGGGAGCTGTTTTTT,CASRAQGAMAGELFF
TRBD2,few,TRBV9,TRBJ2-3,TGTGCCAGCAGCGTGTACCCTTTAGCGGGATCTAGCACAGATACGCAGTATTTT,CASSVYPLAGSSTDTQYF
.,.,TRBV19,TRBJ2-7,TGTGCCAGTAGTTCATTCGACAGGGACTGGGAGCAGTACTTC,CASSSFDRDWEQYF
.,once,TRBV14,TRBJ1-5,TGTGCCAGCAGCCAGGGAGGGGATCAGCCCCAGCATTTT,CASSQGGDQPQHF
.,.,TRBV7-6,TRBJ2-3,TGTGCCAGCAGCCCTGGTCTAACGTCCACCGGGACAGATACGCAGTATTTT,CASSPGLTSTGTDTQYF
.,.,TRBV27,TRBJ2-7,TGTGCCAGCAGCCTCAGGGGATACGAGCAGTACTTC,CASSLRGYEQYF
.,.,TRBV7-6,TRBJ2-2,TGTGCCAGCAGCTTAGAGGCAGGGCTCACCGGGGAGCTGTTTTTT,CASSLEAGLTGELFF
TRBD2,few,TRBV6-5,TRBJ2-7,TGTGCCAGCAGTAGCGGGATAGTCTCCTACGAGCAGTACTTC,CASSSGIVSYEQYF
.,.,TRBV4-1,TRBJ1-2,TGCGCCAGCAGCCAAGATCCCCGACGGGTCTACACCTTC,CASSQDPRRVYTF
TRBD1,.,TRBV29-1,TRBJ1-4,TGCAGCGTTGCGCGGACAGGGCTGCATGAAAAACTGTTTTTT,CSVARTGLHEKLFF
.,.,TRBV9,TRBJ1-1,TGTGCCAGCAGCGTAGGTTTGGGGGCAGGGAACACTGAAGCTTTCTTT,CASSVGLGAGNTEAFF
TRBD1,.,TRBV10-3,TRBJ2-7,TGTGCCATCAGTGTGATGACAGGGTCCTACGAGCAGTACTTC,CAISVMTGSYEQYF
TRBD2,few,TRBV10-3,TRBJ2-7,TGTGCCATCAGTGAGTCGGCGGGAGGGAGAACGGAGCAGTACTTC,CAISESAGGRTEQYF
TRBD2,.,TRBV28,TRBJ2-7,TGTGCCAGCAGTCTCTACAGACTAGCGGGTGGCGAGCAGTACTTC,CASSLYRLAGGEQYF
TRBD1,.,TRBV7-2,TRBJ2-3,TGTGCCAGCAGCTTCTCCGGGACAGGGATGTGGGATACGCAGTATTTT,CASSFSGTGMWDTQYF
.,.,TRBV27,TRBJ1-3,TGTGCCAGCAAGGGGGTTTACGGAAACACCATATATTTT,CASKGVYGNTIYF
.,.,TRBV9,TRBJ1-5,TGTGCCAGCAGCGAGGGCGTTGGGGAACCCCAGCATTTT,CASSEGVGEPQHF
TRBD1,.,TRBV28,TRBJ2-5,TGTGCCAGCAGACCAACAGGGGCCAAGAATACCCAGTACTTC,CASRPTGAKNTQYF
.,.,TRBV6-1,TRBJ2-6,TGTGCCAGCAGTGAAGCCGGCTCTGGGGCCAACGTCCTGACTTTC,CASSEAGSGANVLTF
TRBD2,.,TRBV7-9,TRBJ2-3,TGTGCCAGCAGCCAAGAGGGGAGGGCAGATACGCAGTATTTT,CASSQEGRADTQYF
.,.,TRBV5-5,TRBJ1-4,TGTGCCAGCAGCCCCGGGAGCCTGAATGAAAAACTGTTTTTT,CASSPGSLNEKLFF
TRBD1,.,TRBV5-1,TRBJ2-7,TGCGCCAGCAGCCCCTGGGACAGCTCCTACGAGCAGTACTTC,CASSPWDSSYEQYF
.,.,TRBV4-1,TRBJ2-2,TGCGCCAGCAGCCAAGGAAGGATAAGCACCGGGGAGCTGTTTTTT,CASSQGRISTGELFF
.,.,TRBV25-1,TRBJ2-2,TGTGCCAGCAGTGAAGTCTCCGGGCAGGGGATGGGGGAGCTGTTTTTT,CASSEVSGQGMGELFF
TRBD1,once,TRBV4-3,TRBJ2-5,TGCGCCAGCAGCCAAGAGGACAGGCCCGAGACCCAGTACTTC,CASSQEDRPETQYF
.,.,TRBV5-4,TRBJ1-2,TGTGCCAGCAGCTTGGAGGTGCAGCTAAACTATGGCTACACCTTC,CASSLEVQLNYGYTF
TRBD2,.,TRBV28,TRBJ2-7,TGTGCCAGCAGTTTAAGCGGGACCTCCTACGAGCAGTACTTC,CASSLSGTSYEQYF
TRBD2,few,TRBV5-1,TRBJ2-1,TGCGCCAGCCGATCGACTAGCGGAGCCTACAATGAGCAGTTCTTC,CASRSTSGAYNEQFF
.,few,TRBV7-9,TRBJ1-1,TGTGCCAGCAGATCAGAGGGCCGGGGACGGTACACTGAAGCTTTCTTT,CASRSEGRGRYTEAFF
.,.,TRBV6-1,TRBJ1-5,TGTGCCAGCAGTGAAAGGAGGGTCCAGCCCCAGCATTTT,CASSERRVQPQHF
.,.,TRBV27,TRBJ1-2,TGTGCCAGCAGTTCGAGCAGGGTGGGCTATCAGAGTGGCTACACCTTC,CASSSSRVGYQSGYTF